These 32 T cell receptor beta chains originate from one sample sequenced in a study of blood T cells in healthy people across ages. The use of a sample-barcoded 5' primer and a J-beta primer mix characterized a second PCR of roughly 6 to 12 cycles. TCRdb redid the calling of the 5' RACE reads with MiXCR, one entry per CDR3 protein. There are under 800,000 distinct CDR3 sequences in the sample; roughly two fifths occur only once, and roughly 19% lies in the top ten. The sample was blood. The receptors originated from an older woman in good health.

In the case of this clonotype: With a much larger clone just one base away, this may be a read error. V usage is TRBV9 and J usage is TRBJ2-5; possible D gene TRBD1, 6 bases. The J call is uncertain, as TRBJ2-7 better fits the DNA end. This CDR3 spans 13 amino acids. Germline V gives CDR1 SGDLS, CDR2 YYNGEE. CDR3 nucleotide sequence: TGTGTCAGCAGCGCTGGACAGATCGGCGAGCAGTACTTC. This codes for CVSSAGQIGEQYF.

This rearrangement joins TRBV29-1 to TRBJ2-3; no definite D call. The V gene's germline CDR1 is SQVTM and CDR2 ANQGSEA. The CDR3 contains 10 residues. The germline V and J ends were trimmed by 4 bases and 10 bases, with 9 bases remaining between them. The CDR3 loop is CSVGQDPQYF. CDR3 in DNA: TGCAGCGTTGGGCAGGATCCGCAGTATTTT.

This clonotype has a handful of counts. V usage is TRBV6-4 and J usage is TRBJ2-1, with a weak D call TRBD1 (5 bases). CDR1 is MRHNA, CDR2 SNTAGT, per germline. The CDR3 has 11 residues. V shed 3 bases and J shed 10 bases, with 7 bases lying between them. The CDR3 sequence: CASSEQVEQFF. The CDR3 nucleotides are TGTGCCAGCAGTGAACAGGTAGAGCAGTTCTTC.

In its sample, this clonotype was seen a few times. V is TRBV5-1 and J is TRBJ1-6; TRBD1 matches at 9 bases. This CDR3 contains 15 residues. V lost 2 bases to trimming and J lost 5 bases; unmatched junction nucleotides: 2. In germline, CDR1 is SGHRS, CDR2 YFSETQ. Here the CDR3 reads CASSFRDRDNSPLHF. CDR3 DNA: TGCGCCAGCAGCTTCCGGGACAGGGATAATTCACCCCTCCACTTT.

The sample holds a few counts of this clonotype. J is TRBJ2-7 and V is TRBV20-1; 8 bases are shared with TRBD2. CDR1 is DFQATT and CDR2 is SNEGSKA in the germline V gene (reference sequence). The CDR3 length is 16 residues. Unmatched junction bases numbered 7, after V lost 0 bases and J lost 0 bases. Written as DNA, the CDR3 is TGCAGTGCTAGAGACCCCGGGAGGGGCGACTCCTACGAGCAGTACTTC. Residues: CSARDPGRGDSYEQYF.

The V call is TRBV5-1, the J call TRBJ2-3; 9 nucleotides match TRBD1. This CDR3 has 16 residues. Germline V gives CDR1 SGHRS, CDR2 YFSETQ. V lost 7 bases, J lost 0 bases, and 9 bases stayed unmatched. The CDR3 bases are TGCGCCAGCTGTGTGGGACAGGGACATAGCACAGATACGCAGTATTTT. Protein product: CASCVGQGHSTDTQYF. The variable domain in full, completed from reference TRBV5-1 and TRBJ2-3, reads KAGVTQTPRYLIKTRGQQVTLSCSPISGHRSVSWYQQTPGQGLQFLFEYFSETQRNKGNFPGRFSGRQFSNSRSEMNVSTLELGDSALYLCASCVGQGHSTDTQYFGPGTRLTVL.

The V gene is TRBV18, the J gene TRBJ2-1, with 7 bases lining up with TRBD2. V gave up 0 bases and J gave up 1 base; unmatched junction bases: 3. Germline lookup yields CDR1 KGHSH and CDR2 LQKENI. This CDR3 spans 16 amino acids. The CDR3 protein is CASSPPSGRSYNEQFF. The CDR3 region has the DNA TGTGCCAGCTCACCACCTAGCGGGCGATCCTACAATGAGCAGTTCTTC.

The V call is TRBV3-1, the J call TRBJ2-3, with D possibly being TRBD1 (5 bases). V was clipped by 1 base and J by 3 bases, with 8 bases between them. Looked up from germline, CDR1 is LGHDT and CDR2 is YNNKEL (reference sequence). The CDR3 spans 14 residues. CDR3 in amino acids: CASSQVPGTDTQYF. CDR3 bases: TGTGCCAGCAGCCAAGTCCCAGGGACAGATACGCAGTATTTT.

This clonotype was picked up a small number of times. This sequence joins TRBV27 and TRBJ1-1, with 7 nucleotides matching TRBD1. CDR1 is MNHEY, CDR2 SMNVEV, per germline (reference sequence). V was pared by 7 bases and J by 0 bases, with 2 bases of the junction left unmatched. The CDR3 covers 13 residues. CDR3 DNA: TGTGCCAGCACCGGACAGGTGAACACTGAAGCTTTCTTT. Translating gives CASTGQVNTEAFF.

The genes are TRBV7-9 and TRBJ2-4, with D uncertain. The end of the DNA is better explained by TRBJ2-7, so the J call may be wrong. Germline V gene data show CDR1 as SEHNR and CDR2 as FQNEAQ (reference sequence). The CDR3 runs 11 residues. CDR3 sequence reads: CASSGMGEQYF. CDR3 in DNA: TGTGCCAGCAGTGGGATGGGCGAGCAGTACTTC.

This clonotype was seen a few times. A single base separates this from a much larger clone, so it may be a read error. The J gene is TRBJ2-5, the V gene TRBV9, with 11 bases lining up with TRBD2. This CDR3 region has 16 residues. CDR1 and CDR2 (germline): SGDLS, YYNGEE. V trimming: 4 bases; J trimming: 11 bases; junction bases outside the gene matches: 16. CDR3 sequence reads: CASSSRLAGIDNEQYF. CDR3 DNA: TGTGCCAGCAGCTCCCGACTAGCGGGAATCGACAATGAGCAGTACTTC.

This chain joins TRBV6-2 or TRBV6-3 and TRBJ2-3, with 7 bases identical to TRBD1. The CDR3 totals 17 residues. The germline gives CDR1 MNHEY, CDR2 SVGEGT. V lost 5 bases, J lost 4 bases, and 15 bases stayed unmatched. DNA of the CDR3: TGTGCCAGCAGTCATCGACAGGGAACCACGTTCGCAGATACGCAGTATTTT. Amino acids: CASSHRQGTTFADTQYF.

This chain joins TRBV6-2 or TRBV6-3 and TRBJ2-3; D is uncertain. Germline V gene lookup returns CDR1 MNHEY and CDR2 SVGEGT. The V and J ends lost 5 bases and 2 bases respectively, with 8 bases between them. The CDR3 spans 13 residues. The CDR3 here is CASSTSSTDTQYF. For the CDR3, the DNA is TGTGCCAGCAGTACCTCTTCCACAGATACGCAGTATTTT.

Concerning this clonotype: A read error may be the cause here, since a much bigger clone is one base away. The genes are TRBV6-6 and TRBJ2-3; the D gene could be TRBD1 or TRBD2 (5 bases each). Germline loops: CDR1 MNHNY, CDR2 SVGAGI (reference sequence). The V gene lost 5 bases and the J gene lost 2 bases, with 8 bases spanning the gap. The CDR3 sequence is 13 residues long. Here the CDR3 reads CASSRDVTDTQYF. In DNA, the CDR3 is TGTGCCAGCAGTCGGGACGTCACAGATACGCAGTATTTT.

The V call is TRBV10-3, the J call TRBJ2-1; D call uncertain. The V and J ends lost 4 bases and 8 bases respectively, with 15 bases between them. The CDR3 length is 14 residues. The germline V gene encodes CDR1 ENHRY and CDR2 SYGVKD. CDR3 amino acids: CAISGPTMFDEQFF. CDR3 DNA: TGTGCCATCAGTGGGCCGACAATGTTCGATGAGCAGTTCTTC.

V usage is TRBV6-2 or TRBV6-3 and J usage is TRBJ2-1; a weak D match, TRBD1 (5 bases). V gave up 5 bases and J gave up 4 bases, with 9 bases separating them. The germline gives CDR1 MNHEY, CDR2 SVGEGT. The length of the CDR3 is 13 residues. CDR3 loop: CASSDSRYNEQFF. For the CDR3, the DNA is TGTGCCAGCAGTGACAGCAGATACAATGAGCAGTTCTTC.

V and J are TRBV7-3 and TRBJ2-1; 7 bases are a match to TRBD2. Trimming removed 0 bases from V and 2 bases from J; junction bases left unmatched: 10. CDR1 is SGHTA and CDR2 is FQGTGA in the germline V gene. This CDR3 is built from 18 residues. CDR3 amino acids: CASSLTPIVAGAYNEQFF. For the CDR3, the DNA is TGTGCCAGCAGCTTAACACCCATAGTGGCGGGGGCCTACAATGAGCAGTTCTTC.

The CDR3 spells CAISSGQTQETQFF. The CDR3 DNA follows: TGTGCCATCAGCAGTGGACAGACCCAAGAGACCCAGTTCTTC. This sequence joins TRBV10-3 and TRBJ2-1; tentative D call: TRBD1 (6 bases). From germline, CDR1 is ENHRY and CDR2 SYGVKD. CDR3 length equals 14 residues. Trimming shortened V by 6 bases and J by 13 bases, and 22 bases separated the two germline ends.

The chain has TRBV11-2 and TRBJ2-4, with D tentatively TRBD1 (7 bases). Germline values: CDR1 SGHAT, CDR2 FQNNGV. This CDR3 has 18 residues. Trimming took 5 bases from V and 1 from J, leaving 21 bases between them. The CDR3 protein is CASSPSVYRGIAKNIQYF. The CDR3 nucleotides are TGTGCCAGCAGCCCTAGCGTATACAGGGGAATCGCCAAAAACATTCAGTACTTC.

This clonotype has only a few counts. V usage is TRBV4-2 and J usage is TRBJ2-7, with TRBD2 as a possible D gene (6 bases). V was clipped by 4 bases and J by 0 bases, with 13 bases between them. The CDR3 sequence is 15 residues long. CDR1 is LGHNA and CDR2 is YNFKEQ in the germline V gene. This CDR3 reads CASSRDRDFSYEQYF. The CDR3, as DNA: TGTGCCAGCAGCCGAGACCGGGACTTCTCCTACGAGCAGTACTTC.

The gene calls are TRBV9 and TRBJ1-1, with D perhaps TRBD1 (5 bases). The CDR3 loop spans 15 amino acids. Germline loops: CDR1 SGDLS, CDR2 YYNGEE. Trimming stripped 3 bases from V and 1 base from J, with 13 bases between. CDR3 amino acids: CASSAAGTGNTEAFF. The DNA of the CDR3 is TGTGCCAGCAGCGCGGCCGGGACCGGGAACACTGAAGCTTTCTTT.

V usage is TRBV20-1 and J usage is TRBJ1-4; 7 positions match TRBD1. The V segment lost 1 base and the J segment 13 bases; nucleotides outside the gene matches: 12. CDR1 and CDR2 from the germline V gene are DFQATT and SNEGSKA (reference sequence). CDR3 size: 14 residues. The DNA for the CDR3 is TGCAGTGCTAGAGGACCGGGACAGCAATATGGACTGTTTTTT. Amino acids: CSARGPGQQYGLFF.

The CDR3 protein is CASSITETQYF. The CDR3 coding sequence is TGTGCCAGCAGCATAACAGAGACCCAGTACTTC. This chain connects TRBV6-6 to TRBJ2-5; the D is unclear. This CDR3 contains 11 residues. In germline, CDR1 is MNHNY, CDR2 SVGAGI (reference sequence). V shed 6 bases and J shed 4 bases, with 6 bases lying between them.

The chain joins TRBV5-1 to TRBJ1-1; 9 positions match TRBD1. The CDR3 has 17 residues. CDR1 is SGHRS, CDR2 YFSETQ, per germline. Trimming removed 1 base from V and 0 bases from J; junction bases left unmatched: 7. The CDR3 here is CASSLRGTGPMNTEAFF. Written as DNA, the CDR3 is TGCGCCAGCAGCTTGAGGGGGACAGGGCCTATGAACACTGAAGCTTTCTTT.

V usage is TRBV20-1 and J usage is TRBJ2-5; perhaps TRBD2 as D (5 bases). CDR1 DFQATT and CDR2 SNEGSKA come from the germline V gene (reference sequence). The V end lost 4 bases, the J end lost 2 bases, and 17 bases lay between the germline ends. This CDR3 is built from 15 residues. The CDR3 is CSAKDGLGRQETQYF. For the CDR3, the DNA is TGCAGTGCTAAAGATGGACTGGGAAGACAAGAGACCCAGTACTTC.

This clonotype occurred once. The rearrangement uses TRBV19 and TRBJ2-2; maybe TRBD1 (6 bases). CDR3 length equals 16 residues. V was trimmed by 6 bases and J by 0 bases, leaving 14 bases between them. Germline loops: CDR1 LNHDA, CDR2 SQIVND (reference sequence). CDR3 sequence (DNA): TGTGCCAGTAGGGGGGCACTGGGTGCGAACACCGGGGAGCTGTTTTTT. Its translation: CASRGALGANTGELFF.

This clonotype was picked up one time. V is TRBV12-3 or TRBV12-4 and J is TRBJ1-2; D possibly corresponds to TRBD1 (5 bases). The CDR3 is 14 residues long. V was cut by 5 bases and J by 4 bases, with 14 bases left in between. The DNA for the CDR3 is TGTGCCAGCAGTCCTACGGGACGGGTCTATGGCTACACCTTC. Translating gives CASSPTGRVYGYTF.

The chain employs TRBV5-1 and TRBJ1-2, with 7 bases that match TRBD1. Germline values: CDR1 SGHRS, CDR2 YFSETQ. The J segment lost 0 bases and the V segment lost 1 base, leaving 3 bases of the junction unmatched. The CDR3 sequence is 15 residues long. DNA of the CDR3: TGCGCCAGCAGCTTGACGACAGGGCCTAACTATGGCTACACCTTC. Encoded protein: CASSLTTGPNYGYTF.

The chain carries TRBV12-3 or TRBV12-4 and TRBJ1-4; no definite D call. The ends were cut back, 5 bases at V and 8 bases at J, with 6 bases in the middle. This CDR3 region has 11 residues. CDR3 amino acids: CASSAQEKLFF. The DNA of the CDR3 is TGTGCCAGCAGTGCTCAGGAAAAACTGTTTTTT.

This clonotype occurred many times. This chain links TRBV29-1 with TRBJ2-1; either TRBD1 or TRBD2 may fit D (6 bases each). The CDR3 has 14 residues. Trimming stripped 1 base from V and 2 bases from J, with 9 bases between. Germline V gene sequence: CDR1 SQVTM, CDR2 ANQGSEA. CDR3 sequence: CSVEAGEAYNEQFF. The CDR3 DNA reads TGCAGCGTTGAAGCAGGGGAGGCCTACAATGAGCAGTTCTTC.

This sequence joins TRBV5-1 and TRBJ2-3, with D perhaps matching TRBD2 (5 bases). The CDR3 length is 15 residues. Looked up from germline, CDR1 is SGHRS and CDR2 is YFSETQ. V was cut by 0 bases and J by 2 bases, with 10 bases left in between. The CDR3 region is CASSLARGPTDTQYF. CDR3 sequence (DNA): TGCGCCAGCAGCTTGGCCCGAGGGCCCACAGATACGCAGTATTTT.

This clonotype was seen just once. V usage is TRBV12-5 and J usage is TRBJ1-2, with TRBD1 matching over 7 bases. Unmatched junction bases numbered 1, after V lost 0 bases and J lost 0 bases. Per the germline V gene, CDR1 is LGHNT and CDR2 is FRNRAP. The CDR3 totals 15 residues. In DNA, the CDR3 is TGTGCTAGTGGTTTGGTCCAGGGGGCTAACTATGGCTACACCTTC. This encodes CASGLVQGANYGYTF.